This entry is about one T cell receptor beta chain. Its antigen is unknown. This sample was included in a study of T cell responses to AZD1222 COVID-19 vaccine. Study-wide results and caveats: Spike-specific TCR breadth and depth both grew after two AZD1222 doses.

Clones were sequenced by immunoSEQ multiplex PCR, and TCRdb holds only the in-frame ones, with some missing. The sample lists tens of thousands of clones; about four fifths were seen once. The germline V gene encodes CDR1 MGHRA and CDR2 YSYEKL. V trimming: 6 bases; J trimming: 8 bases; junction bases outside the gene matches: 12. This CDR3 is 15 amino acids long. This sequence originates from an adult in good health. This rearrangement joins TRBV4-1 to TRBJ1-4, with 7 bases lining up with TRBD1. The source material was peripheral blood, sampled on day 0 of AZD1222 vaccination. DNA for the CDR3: TGCGCCAGCAGTCAAACCGGGACAGTAGACGAAAAACTGTTTTTT. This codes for CASSQTGTVDEKLFF.